Reported below is one TCR beta chain. CD45RO-negative CD8 cells positively selected for CCR7 made up the naive population, which excluded terminally differentiated effector memory CD45RA+ cells. The data were produced by immunoSEQ multiplex PCR, yet TCRdb's version contains in-frame clones alone and is incomplete. The sample lists around 1.9 million clones, roughly 91% occurring once. The ends lost 3 bases at V and 4 bases at J; junction bases unmatched: 11. Germline-derived CDR1 and CDR2 are SGHAT and FQNNGV. The CDR3 totals 17 residues. This entry is derived from a study of shared clonotypes between healthy human individuals.

The TCR comes from a man younger than 35 in good health. Some clones in this sample may be carry-over from other donors' samples. Input material: naive CD8+ T cells from PBMCs. J is TRBJ1-1 and V is TRBV11-2; 10 nucleotides agree with TRBD1. CDR3 sequence reads: CASSFPPETGGFTEAFF. In nucleotides, the CDR3 is TGTGCCAGCAGCTTTCCACCCGAGACAGGGGGCTTCACTGAAGCTTTCTTT.